This note documents a single TCR beta chain sequence. The antigen is not known. The record originates from a study of T cell responses to AZD1222 COVID-19 vaccine. Some second doses came at about 4 weeks and others at about 12 weeks; these were pooled. Sequenced by immunoSEQ multiplex PCR; TCRdb stores in-frame clones only, minus some. The table records just over 90,000 clones, 75% to 90% of them present only once. General observations from the study: Of spike-specific TCRs, nearly half reportedly target regions left unmutated in variants. Repertoire sampling occurred only after the peak T cell response.

The germline V gene has CDR1 LGHNA and CDR2 YNFKEQ. The CDR3 extends over 16 amino acids. V shed 5 bases and J shed 1 base, with 14 bases lying between them. The clonotype was recovered from an adult who received the AZD1222 COVID-19 vaccine. Material: peripheral blood, obtained 28 days after the second AZD1222 dose. The rearrangement links TRBV4-2 to TRBJ2-2; D may match TRBD1 or TRBD2 (5 bases each). CDR3 sequence: CASSVERGKNTGELFF. The CDR3, as DNA: TGTGCCAGCAGCGTAGAGAGGGGAAAGAACACCGGGGAGCTGTTTTTT.